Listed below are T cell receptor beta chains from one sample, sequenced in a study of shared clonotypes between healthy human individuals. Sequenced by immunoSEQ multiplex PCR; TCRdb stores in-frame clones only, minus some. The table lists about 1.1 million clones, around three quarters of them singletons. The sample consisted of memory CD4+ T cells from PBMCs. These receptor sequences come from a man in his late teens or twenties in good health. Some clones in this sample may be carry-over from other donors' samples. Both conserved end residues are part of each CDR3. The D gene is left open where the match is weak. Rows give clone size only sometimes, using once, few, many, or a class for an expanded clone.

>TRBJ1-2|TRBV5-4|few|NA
TGTGCCAGCAGCAGGGACGGGAACTATGGCTACACCTTC
CASSRDGNYGYTF
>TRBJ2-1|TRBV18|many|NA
TGTGCCAGCTCACCAAACAATGAGCAGTTCTTC
CASSPNNEQFF
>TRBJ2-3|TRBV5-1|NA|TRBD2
TGCGCCAGCAGACGGGGACTAGCGGGGAGGGGAACAGATACGCAGTATTTT
CASRRGLAGRGTDTQYF
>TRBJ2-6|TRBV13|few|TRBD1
TGTGCCAGCAGCTTGGGACAGGTCGGGGCCAACGTCCTGACTTTC
CASSLGQVGANVLTF
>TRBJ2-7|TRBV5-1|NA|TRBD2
TGCGCCAGCAGCGTTAGCGGGCACACCTACGAGCAGTACTTC
CASSVSGHTYEQYF
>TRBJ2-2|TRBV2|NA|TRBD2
TGTGCCAGCAGAGGACTAGCGAACACCGGGGAGCTGTTTTTT
CASRGLANTGELFF
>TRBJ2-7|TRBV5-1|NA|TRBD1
TGCGCCAGCAGGTCGGGACAGGGGATAGGGGCCTACGAGCAGTACTTC
CASRSGQGIGAYEQYF
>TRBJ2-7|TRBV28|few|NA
TGTGCCAGCAAACTAGACAGTGAGCAGTACTTC
CASKLDSEQYF
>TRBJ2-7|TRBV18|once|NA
TGTGCCAGCTCACCGGCAGGGGTGGCCTACGAGCAGTACTTC
CASSPAGVAYEQYF
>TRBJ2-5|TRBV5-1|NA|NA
TGCGCCAGCAGAGGGACACGCGAAGAGACCCAGTACTTC
CASRGTREETQYF
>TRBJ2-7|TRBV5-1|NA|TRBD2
TGCGCCAGCAGCTTGGGCCTAGCGGACTCCTACGAGCAGTACTTC
CASSLGLADSYEQYF
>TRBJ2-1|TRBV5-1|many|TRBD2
TGCGCCAGCAGCTTGGGTGGCGGGGGGAGCTACAATGAGCAGTTCTTC
CASSLGGGGSYNEQFF
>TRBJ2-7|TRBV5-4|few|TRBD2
TGTGCCAGCAGCTGCGGGACTAGCGGTGTTAAAACCTACGAGCAGTACTTC
CASSCGTSGVKTYEQYF
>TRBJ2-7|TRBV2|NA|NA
TGTGCCAGCAGCGAAAACCTGGACGAGCAGTACTTC
CASSENLDEQYF
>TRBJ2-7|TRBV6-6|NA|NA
TGTGCCAGCAGTTACTCTGGGGACGGACGGGAGTACTTC
CASSYSGDGREYF
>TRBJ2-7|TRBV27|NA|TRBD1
TGTGCCAGCAGTCCTCACAGGGGGCGCGTATCCTACGAGCAGTACTTC
CASSPHRGRVSYEQYF
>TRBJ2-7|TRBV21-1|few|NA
TGTGCCAGCAGTCTTAGTGGTACTAGCGGGAGCACATCCTACGAGCAGTACTTC
CASSLSGTSGSTSYEQYF
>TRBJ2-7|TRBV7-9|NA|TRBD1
TGTGCCAGCAGCCCACGTAGTTTTGGGGACAGGCCCTACGAGCAGTACTTC
CASSPRSFGDRPYEQYF
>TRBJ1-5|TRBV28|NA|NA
TGTGCCAGCAGGAACAGGGTTCCTAATCAGCCCCAGCATTTT
CASRNRVPNQPQHF
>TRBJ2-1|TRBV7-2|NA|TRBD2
TGTGCCAGCAGCTCACTATTTTGGGCGGGAGGTTACAATGAGCAGTTCTTC
CASSSLFWAGGYNEQFF
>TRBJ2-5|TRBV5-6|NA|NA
TGTGCCAGCAGCTGGGACTTACAAGAGACCCAGTACTTC
CASSWDLQETQYF
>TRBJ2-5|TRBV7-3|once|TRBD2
TGTGCCAGCAGCTTAATCCCGGGAGGACAAGAGACCCAGTACTTC
CASSLIPGGQETQYF
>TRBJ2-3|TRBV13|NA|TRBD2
TGTGCCAGCAGCACCAAAAACCGGCTAGCGGGAGTGAGCACAGATACGCAGTATTTT
CASSTKNRLAGVSTDTQYF
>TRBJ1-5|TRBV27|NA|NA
TGTGCCAGCAGTTCACAGGTATATAGCAATCAGCCCCAGCATTTT
CASSSQVYSNQPQHF
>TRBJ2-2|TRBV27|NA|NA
TGTGCCAGCAGTTTAGGGCGGGACTTCCCCCGACTAACCGGGGAGCTGTTTTTT
CASSLGRDFPRLTGELFF
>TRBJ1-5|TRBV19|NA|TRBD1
TGTGCCAGTAGTATAGTAGTGACGGGACAGCGAGGAGGTCAGCCCCAGCATTTT
CASSIVVTGQRGGQPQHF
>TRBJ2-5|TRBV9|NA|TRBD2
TGTGCCAGCAGCGTAGGGACTAGCGGGAGCGAGACCCAGTACTTC
CASSVGTSGSETQYF
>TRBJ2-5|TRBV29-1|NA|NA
TGCAGCGTTGGGGCAGGGTTGAAAGAGACCCAGTACTTC
CSVGAGLKETQYF
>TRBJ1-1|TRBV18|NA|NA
TGTGCCAGCTCACCGGCCTTAAGACCGAACACTGAAGCTTTCTTT
CASSPALRPNTEAFF
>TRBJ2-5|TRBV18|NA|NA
TGTGCCAGCTCACGGAACCAAGAGACCCAGTACTTC
CASSRNQETQYF
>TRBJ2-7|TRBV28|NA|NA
TGTGCCAGCGATAGCTTTGGGAGGAGCGAGCAGTACTTC
CASDSFGRSEQYF
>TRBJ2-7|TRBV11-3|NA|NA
TGTGCCAGCAGTTCAGTGGGCTACGAGCAGTACTTC
CASSSVGYEQYF
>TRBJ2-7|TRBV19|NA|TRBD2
TGTGCCAGTAGTATCGTCAGCGGGGATACCTACGAGCAGTACTTC
CASSIVSGDTYEQYF
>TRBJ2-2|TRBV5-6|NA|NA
TGTGCCAGCAGCTCTGGAGACACGAACACCGGGGAGCTGTTTTTT
CASSSGDTNTGELFF
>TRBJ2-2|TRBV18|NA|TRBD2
TGTGCCAGCTCACCCTACTGGACTAGCGGGAACACCGGGGAGCTGTTTTTT
CASSPYWTSGNTGELFF
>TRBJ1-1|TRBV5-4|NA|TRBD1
TGTGCCGGACACAGGGGCGCTGAAGCTTTCTTT
CAGHRGAEAFF
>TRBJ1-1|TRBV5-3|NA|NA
TGTGCCAGAAGCTTTCAAGGGGAGGGGATGAACACTGAAGCTTTCTTT
CARSFQGEGMNTEAFF
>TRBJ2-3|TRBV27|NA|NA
TGTGCCAGCAGGCCCACAGATACGCAGTATTTT
CASRPTDTQYF
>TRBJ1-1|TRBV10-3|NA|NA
TGTGCCTCCGGGGCCCTCGAGACTGAAGCTTTCTTT
CASGALETEAFF